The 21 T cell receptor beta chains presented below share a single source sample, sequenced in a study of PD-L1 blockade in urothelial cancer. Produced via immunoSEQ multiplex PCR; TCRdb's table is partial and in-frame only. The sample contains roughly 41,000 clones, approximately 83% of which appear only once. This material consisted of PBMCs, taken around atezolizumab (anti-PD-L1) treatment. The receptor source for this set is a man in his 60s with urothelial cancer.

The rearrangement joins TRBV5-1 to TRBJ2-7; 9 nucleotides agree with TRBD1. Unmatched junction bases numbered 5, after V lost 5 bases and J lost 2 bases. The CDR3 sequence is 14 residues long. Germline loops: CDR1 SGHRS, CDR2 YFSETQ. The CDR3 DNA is TGCGCCAGCAGTCCGACAGGGGGGCCCTACGAGCAGTACTTC. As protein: CASSPTGGPYEQYF.

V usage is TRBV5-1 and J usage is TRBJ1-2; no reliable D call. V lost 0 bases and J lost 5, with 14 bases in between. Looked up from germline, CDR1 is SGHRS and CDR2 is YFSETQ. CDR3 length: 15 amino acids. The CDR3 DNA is TGCGCCAGCAGCTTGGCGTTCGGCACTACTTATGGCTACACCTTC. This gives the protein CASSLAFGTTYGYTF. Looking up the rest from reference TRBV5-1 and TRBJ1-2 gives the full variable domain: KAGVTQTPRYLIKTRGQQVTLSCSPISGHRSVSWYQQTPGQGLQFLFEYFSETQRNKGNFPGRFSGRQFSNSRSEMNVSTLELGDSALYLCASSLAFGTTYGYTFGSGTRLTVV.

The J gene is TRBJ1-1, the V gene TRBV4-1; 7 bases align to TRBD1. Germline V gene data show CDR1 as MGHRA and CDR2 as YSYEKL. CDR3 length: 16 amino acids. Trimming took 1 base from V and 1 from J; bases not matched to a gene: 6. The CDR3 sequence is CASSQVLGQSNTEAFF. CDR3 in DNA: TGCGCCAGCAGCCAAGTCTTGGGACAGTCGAACACTGAAGCTTTCTTT.

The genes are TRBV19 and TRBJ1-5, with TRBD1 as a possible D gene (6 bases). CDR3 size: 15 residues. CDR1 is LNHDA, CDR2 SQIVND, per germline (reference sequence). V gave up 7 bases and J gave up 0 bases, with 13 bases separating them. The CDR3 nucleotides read TGTGCCAGTACCGAAGGACAGTATAGCAATCAGCCCCAGCATTTT. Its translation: CASTEGQYSNQPQHF.

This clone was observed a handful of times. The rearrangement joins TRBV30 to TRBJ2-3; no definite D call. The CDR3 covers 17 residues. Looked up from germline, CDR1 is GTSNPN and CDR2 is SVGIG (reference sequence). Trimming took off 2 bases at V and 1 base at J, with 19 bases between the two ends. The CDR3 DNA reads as TGTGCCTGGAGTCCCAGAAGGTCCTCACGGGGCACAGATACGCAGTATTTT. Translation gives CAWSPRRSSRGTDTQYF.

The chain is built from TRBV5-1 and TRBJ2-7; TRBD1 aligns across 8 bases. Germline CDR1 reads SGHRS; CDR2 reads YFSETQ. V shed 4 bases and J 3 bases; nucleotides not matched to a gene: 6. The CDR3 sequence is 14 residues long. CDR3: CASSSGQGGYEQYF. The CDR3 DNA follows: TGCGCCAGCAGCAGTGGACAGGGAGGCTACGAGCAGTACTTC.

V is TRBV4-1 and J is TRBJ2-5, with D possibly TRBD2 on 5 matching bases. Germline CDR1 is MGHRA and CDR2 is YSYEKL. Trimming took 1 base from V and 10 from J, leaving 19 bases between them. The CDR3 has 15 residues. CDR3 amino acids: CASSQGALYGRDQYF. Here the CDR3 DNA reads TGCGCCAGCAGCCAAGGGGCCCTCTACGGCCGGGACCAGTACTTC.

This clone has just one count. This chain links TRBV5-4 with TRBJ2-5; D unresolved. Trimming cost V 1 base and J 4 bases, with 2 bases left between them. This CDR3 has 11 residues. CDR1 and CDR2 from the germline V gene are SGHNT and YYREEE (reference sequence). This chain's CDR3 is CASSLRETQYF. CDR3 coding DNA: TGTGCCAGCAGCTTGCGAGAGACCCAGTACTTC.

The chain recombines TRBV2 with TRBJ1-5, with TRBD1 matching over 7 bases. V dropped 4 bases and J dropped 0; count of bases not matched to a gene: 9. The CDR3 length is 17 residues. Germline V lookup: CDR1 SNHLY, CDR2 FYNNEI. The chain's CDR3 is CASSGPGQFYSNQPQHF. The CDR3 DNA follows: TGTGCCAGCAGTGGCCCGGGACAGTTTTATAGCAATCAGCCCCAGCATTTT.

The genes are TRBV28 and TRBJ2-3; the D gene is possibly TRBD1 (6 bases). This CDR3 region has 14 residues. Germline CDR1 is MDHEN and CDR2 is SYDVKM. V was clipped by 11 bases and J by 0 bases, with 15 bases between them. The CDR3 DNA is TGTGCCTCGCTCGGACAGCCAAGCACAGATACGCAGTATTTT. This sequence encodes CASLGQPSTDTQYF.

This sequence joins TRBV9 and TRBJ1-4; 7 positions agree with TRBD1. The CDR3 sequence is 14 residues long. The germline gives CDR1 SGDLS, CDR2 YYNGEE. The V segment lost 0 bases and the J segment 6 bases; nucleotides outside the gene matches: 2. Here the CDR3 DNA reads TGTGCCAGCAGCGTAGCAGGGGGTCATGAAAAACTGTTTTTT. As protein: CASSVAGGHEKLFF.

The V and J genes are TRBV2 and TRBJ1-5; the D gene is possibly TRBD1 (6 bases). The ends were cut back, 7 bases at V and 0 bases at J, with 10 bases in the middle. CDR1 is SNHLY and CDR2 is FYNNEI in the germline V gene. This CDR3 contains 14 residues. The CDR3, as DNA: TGTGCCAGCAAAGGGGACAATAGCAATCAGCCCCAGCATTTT. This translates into CASKGDNSNQPQHF.

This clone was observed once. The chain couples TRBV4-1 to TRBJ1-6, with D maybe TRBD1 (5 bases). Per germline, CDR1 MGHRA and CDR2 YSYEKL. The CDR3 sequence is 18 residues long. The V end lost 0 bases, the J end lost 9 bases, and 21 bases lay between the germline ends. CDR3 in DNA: TGCGCCAGCAGCCAAGATCCCCATAGGGGACTAGAGGTTTCACCCCTCCACTTT. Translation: CASSQDPHRGLEVSPLHF.

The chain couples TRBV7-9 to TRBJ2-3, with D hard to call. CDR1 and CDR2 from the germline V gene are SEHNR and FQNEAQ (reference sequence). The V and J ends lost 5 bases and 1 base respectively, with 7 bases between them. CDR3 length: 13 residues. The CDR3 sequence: CASSHRGTDTQYF. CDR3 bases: TGTGCCAGCAGCCACCGGGGCACAGATACGCAGTATTTT.

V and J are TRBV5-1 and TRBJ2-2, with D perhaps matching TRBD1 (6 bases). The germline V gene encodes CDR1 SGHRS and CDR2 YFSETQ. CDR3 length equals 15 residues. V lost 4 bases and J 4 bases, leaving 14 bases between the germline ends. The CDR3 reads CASSPATGSTGELFF. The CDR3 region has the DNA TGCGCCAGCAGCCCGGCAACAGGGTCCACCGGGGAGCTGTTTTTT.

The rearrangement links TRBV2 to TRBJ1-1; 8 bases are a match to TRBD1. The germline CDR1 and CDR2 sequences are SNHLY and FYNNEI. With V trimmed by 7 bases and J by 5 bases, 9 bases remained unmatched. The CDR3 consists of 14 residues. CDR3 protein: CASMSQGARTEAFF. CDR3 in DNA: TGTGCCAGCATGTCTCAGGGGGCAAGGACTGAAGCTTTCTTT. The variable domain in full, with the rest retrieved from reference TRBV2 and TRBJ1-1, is EPEVTQTPSHQVTQMGQEVILRCVPISNHLYFYWYRQILGQKVEFLVSFYNNEISEKSEIFDDQFSVERPDGSNFTLKIRSTKLEDSAMYFCASMSQGARTEAFFGQGTRLTVV.

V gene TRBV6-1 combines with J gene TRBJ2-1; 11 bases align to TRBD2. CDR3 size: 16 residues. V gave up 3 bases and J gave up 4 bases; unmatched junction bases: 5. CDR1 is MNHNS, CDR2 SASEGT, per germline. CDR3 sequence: CASSEPGLAVYNEQFF. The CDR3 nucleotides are TGTGCCAGCAGTGAGCCGGGACTAGCGGTATACAATGAGCAGTTCTTC.

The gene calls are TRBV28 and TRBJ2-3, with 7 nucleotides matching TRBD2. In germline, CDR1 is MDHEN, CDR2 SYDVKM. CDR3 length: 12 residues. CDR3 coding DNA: TGTGTCGTGGCGGGGGTCGGGGATACGCAGTATTTT. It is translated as CVVAGVGDTQYF.

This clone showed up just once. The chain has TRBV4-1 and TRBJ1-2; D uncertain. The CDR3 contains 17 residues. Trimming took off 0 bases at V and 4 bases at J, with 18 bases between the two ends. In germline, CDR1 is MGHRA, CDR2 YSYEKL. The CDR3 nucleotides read TGCGCCAGCAGCCAAGATATACCGGGAACAGAGCGCTATGGCTACACCTTC. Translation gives CASSQDIPGTERYGYTF.

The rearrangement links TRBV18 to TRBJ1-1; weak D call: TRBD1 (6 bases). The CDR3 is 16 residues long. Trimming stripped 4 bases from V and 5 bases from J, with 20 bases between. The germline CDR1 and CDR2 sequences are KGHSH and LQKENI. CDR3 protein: CASSLNKQGVGTEAFF. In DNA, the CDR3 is TGTGCCAGCTCACTCAACAAACAGGGAGTGGGGACTGAAGCTTTCTTT.

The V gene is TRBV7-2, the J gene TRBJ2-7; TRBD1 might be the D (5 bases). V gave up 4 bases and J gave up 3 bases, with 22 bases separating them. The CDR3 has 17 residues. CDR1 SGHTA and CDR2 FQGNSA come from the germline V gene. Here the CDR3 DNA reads TGTGCCAGCAGCTCTCCTAGGGGCGGTGAACCCTACTACGAGCAGTACTTC. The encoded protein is CASSSPRGGEPYYEQYF.